Below, 5 T cell receptor beta chains from the same sample are listed, as sequenced in a study of CD8 T cells in Susac syndrome. Random hexamers were used to reverse transcribe the RNA input (about 0.5 to 1 ug). TCRdb re-called the immunoSEQ multiplex PCR reads through MiXCR, storing one row per CDR3 protein. The table has fewer than 65,000 distinct CDR3 sequences, around 90% seen once. The material sequenced was CD8+ T cells from PBMCs. All receptors derive from a human donor in good health.

The chain is built from TRBV4-2 and TRBJ2-7; no clear D. The CDR3 contains 15 residues. Trimming removed 4 bases at V and 0 bases at J, with 13 bases between. Germline values: CDR1 LGHNA, CDR2 YNFKEQ. As DNA, the CDR3 is TGTGCCAGCAGCCCACGAACATCCAGCTCCTACGAGCAGTACTTC. This translates into CASSPRTSSSYEQYF.

The rearrangement joins TRBV7-9 to TRBJ2-7; 8 bases align to TRBD1. The CDR3 has 14 residues. V dropped 5 bases and J dropped 2; count of bases not matched to a gene: 5. Germline lookup yields CDR1 SEHNR and CDR2 FQNEAQ (reference sequence). The CDR3 DNA reads as TGTGCCAGCAGCGCGACAGGGGAACCCTACGAGCAGTACTTC. This sequence encodes CASSATGEPYEQYF.

The chain employs TRBV7-6 and TRBJ2-5; TRBD2 aligns across 9 bases. Losses at the gene ends were 1 base for V and 1 base for J; bases not matched to a gene: 7. CDR3 length: 17 amino acids. Germline V gene lookup returns CDR1 SGHVS and CDR2 FNYEAQ. CDR3 nucleotides: TGTGCCAGCAGCTTAGGGACGGCGGGGGGGCTCCAAGAGACCCAGTACTTC. It yields the protein CASSLGTAGGLQETQYF. Full variable domain (rest looked up from reference TRBV7-6 and TRBJ2-5): GAGVSQSPRYKVTKRGQDVALRCDPISGHVSLYWYRQALGQGPEFLTYFNYEAQQDKSGLPNDRFSAERPEGSISTLTIQRTEQRDSAMYRCASSLGTAGGLQETQYFGPGTRLLVL.

The gene calls are TRBV2 and TRBJ1-5; 10 bases match TRBD1. The J segment lost 4 bases and the V segment lost 5 bases, leaving 5 bases of the junction unmatched. Germline loops: CDR1 SNHLY, CDR2 FYNNEI. The CDR3 runs 15 residues. CDR3 nucleotides: TGTGCCAGCAGTCCGGGACAGGGGATGAATCAGCCCCAGCATTTT. Amino acid sequence: CASSPGQGMNQPQHF.

To note about this clonotype: At one end the junction does not follow the germline gene, possibly because of a read error. V and J are TRBV5-1 and TRBJ2-7; TRBD1 is a possible D gene (6 bases). Germline CDR1 is SGHRS and CDR2 is YFSETQ. The CDR3 is made up of 15 amino acids. The CDR3 sequence: CASSLIGTPAYEQCF. The CDR3 DNA reads as TGCGCCAGCAGCTTGATTGGGACACCCGCCTACGAGCAGTGCTTC. Full variable domain (outside the CDR3, taken from reference TRBV5-1 and TRBJ2-7): KAGVTQTPRYLIKTRGQQVTLSCSPISGHRSVSWYQQTPGQGLQFLFEYFSETQRNKGNFPGRFSGRQFSNSRSEMNVSTLELGDSALYLCASSLIGTPAYEQCFGPGTRLTVT.